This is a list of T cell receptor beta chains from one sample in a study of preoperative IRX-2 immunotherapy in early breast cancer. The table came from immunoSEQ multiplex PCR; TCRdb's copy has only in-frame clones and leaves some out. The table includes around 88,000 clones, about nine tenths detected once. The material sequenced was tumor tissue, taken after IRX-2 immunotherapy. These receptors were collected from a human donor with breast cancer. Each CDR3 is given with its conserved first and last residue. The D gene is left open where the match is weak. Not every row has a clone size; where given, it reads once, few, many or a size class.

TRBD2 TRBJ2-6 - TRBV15 CATSRERGGPGANVLTF TGTGCCACCAGCAGAGAACGCGGGGGGCCGGGGGCCAACGTCCTGACTTTC
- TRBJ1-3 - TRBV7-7 CASTSHASSGNTIYF TGTGCCAGCACATCTCACGCGAGCTCTGGAAACACCATATATTTT
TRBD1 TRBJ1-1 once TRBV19 CASSPQVDRGGNTEAFF TGTGCCAGTAGCCCCCAAGTCGACAGGGGGGGGAACACTGAAGCTTTCTTT
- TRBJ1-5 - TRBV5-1 CASSFGDSNQPQHF TGCGCCAGCAGCTTCGGGGATAGCAATCAGCCCCAGCATTTT
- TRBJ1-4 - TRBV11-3 CASSLGISRATTNEKLFF TGTGCCAGCAGCTTGGGTATTTCTAGGGCCACAACTAATGAAAAACTGTTTTTT
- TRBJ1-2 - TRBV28 CASSPLGGYGYTF TGTGCCAGCAGTCCGTTGGGGGGGTATGGCTACACCTTC
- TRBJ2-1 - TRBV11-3 CASSLGGASYNEQFF TGTGCCAGCAGCTTGGGGGGTGCCTCCTACAATGAGCAGTTCTTC
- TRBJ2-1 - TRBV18 CASSPRGSYNEQFF TGTGCCAGCTCACCACGAGGTTCCTACAATGAGCAGTTCTTC
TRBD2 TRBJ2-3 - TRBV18 CASSLSGRRTDTQYF TGTGCCAGCTCACTCAGCGGGAGAAGGACAGATACGCAATATTTT
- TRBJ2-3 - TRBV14 CASSKPRGKGTDTQYF TGTGCCAGCAGCAAGCCCCGGGGGAAGGGCACAGATACGCAGTATTTT
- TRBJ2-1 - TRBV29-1 CSATVGNNEQFF TGCAGCGCAACTGTTGGTAATAATGAGCAGTTCTTC
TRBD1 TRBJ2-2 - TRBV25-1 CASSGDRGSGELFF TGTGCCAGCAGTGGAGACAGGGGGTCCGGGGAGCTGTTTTTT
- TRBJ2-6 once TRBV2 CASSEGNPGANVLTF TGTGCCAGCAGTGAAGGGAACCCTGGGGCCAACGTCCTGACTTTC
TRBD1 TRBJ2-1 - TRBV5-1 CASGLTGQYNEQFF TGCGCCAGCGGACTGACGGGACAGTACAATGAGCAGTTCTTC
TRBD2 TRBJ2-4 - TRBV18 CASSPLSPAGGPGGIQYF TGTGCCAGCTCACCACTATCCCCGGCGGGGGGGCCAGGTGGCATTCAGTACTTC
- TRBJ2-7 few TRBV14 CASSQVIGQGSYEQYF TGTGCCAGCAGCCAAGTGATAGGACAAGGCTCCTACGAGCAGTACTTC
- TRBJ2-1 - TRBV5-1 CASSLDALGNEQFF TGCGCCAGCAGCTTGGACGCCCTGGGGAATGAGCAGTTCTTC
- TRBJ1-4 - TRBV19 CASSVSQGLANEKLFF TGTGCCAGTAGTGTCTCTCAGGGACTGGCTAATGAAAAACTGTTTTTT
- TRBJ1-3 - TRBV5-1 CASSLAGPSSGNTIYF TGCGCCAGCAGCTTGGCCGGCCCGAGCTCTGGAAACACCATATATTTT
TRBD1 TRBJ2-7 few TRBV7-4 CASSSRQGREQYF TGTGCCAGCAGCTCTCGACAGGGGAGGGAGCAGTACTTC
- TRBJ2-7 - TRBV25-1 CASRHPLHYEQYF TGTGCCAGTAGACACCCTCTTCACTACGAGCAGTACTTC
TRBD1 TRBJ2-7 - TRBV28 CASLGTGDYEQYF TGTGCCAGCCTAGGGACAGGGGACTACGAGCAGTACTTC
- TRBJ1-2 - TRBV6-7 CASSYSTHPTGKYGYTF TGTGCCAGCAGTTACTCGACCCACCCTACAGGGAAATATGGCTACACCTTC
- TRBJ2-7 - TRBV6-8 CASSDRARKRLSYEQYF TGTGCCAGCAGTGATAGGGCCCGTAAGCGGCTATCCTACGAGCAGTACTTC
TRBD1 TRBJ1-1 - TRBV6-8 CASSYRTGVFTEAFF TGTGCCAGCAGTTACCGGACAGGGGTCTTCACTGAAGCTTTCTTT
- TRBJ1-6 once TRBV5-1 CASSLVGNASPLHF TGCGCCAGCAGCTTGGTAGGGAACGCTTCACCCCTCCACTTT
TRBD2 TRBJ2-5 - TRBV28 CASSFTKPWTSGGVETQYF TGTGCCAGCAGTTTCACTAAACCCTGGACTAGCGGGGGGGTAGAGACCCAGTACTTC
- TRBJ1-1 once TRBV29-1 CSVAGRMNTEAFF TGCAGCGTCGCGGGCAGGATGAACACTGAAGCTTTCTTT
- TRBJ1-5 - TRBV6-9 CASKSGSRGRNQPQHF TGTGCCAGCAAATCCGGGTCCCGAGGGCGAAATCAGCCCCAGCATTTT
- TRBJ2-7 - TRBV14 CASSQDPGDEQYF TGTGCCAGCAGCCAAGATCCGGGTGACGAGCAGTACTTC
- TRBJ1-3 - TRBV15 CATSRDRAGAGNTIYF TGTGCCACCAGCAGAGATCGGGCAGGGGCTGGAAACACCATATATTTT
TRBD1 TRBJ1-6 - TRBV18 CASSPDRVSPLHF TGTGCCAGCTCACCCGACAGGGTCTCACCCCTCCACTTT
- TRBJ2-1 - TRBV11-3 CASSLVGGPPYNEQFF TGTGCCAGCAGCTTAGTGGGTGGGCCGCCCTACAATGAGCAGTTCTTC
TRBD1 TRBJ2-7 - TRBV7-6 CASSLEATGGTEQYF TGTGCCAGCAGCTTAGAAGCGACAGGGGGTACCGAGCAGTACTTC
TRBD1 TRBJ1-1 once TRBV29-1 CASRGVLKNTEAFF TGCGCCAGCAGGGGGGTCCTCAAGAACACTGAAGCTTTCTTT
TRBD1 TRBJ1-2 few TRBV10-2 CASRGQPPNYGYTF TGCGCCAGCAGGGGACAGCCCCCCAACTATGGCTACACCTTC
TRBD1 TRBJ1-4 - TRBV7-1 CASSSGQRSEKLFF TGTGCCAGCAGCTCGGGACAGAGAAGTGAAAAACTGTTTTTT
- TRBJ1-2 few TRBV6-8 CATLKGSGGYTF TGTGCCACCCTCAAGGGGAGCGGTGGCTACACCTTC
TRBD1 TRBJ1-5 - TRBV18 CASSPRGQGDQPQHF TGTGCCAGCTCACCAAGGGGACAGGGAGATCAGCCCCAGCATTTT
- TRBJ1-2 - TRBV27 CATSGTANYGYTF TGTGCCACCAGTGGGACTGCCAACTATGGCTACACCTTC
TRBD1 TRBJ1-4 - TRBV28 CASSPPGDRGREKLFF TGTGCCAGCAGTCCGCCCGGGGACAGGGGACGAGAAAAACTGTTTTTT
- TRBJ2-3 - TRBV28 CASSPSIGISTDTQYF TGTGCCAGCAGTCCGTCGATCGGGATAAGCACAGATACGCAGTATTTT
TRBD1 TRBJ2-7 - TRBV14 CASSQDHETGVSEQYF TGTGCCAGCAGCCAAGATCATGAGACAGGGGTATCCGAGCAGTACTTC